This T cell receptor beta chain derives from a study of T cell responses to AZD1222 COVID-19 vaccine (dated by TCRdb to the early 2020s). In terms of the full investigation: TCR sequencing covered fewer than 250 trial participants: 200 to 210 given two doses of AZD1222 and 26 given two doses of MenACWY control vaccine. Trial participants were enrolled into age subgroups of 18-55, 56-69 and 70-plus years, which contained 148, 28 and 57 TCR-sequenced participants, respectively.

The time point label, read with the paper, signifies: about 28 days (+/-7) after the second vaccine dose. Because spike-specific TCR depth and breadth did not differ between the two schedules, AZD1222 recipients who got a second dose at roughly 4 weeks were pooled with those who got a second dose at roughly 12 weeks. Vaccinee samples were obtained from the UK trials COV001 and COV002, which included a single-blind randomized controlled phase 2/3 trial of AZD1222 (ChAdOx1 nCoV-19) in healthy adults. For TCRbeta chain sequencing, PBMC samples were collected from trial participants at day 0 and at day 28 after the second dose. Beyond this particular receptor, the publication reports: Nearly half of unique spike-specific TCRs reportedly recognized epitopes outside regions mutated in the B.1.351 and B.1.1.7 variants. Participants were mostly white British and included more females than males, and it was suggested by the authors that clonal diversity may have been underestimated. The 56-69-year group was small, and its depth increase did not reach significance, likely because of low power. A significant rise in spike-specific TCR breadth and depth was observed after two AZD1222 doses relative to day 0 and relative to MenACWY recipients. Because no day 14 peak-response samples were available, the repertoires could be characterized only after the peak T cell response. The vaccine-associated CD4 TCRs covered the entire spike protein, and the dominant responses fell in regions 160-218 and 743-854. Only five to seven AZD1222 recipients were SARS-CoV-2 seropositive at baseline, limiting conclusions about previously exposed vaccinees.

The CDR3 holds 15 amino acids from the cysteine to the phenylalanine. Left in the record is the CDR3 DNA by itself, 45 bases read in frame from the first base. V was cut back by 1 base and J by 2 bases, leaving a gap of 14 bases between them. For CDR1 and CDR2, the germline V gene (reference sequence) lists GTSNPN and SVGIG. The CDR3 regions of human TCRbeta chains were analyzed by immunosequencing. The published analysis was carried out like this. TCRs in the repertoires were matched against a reference library of SARS-CoV-2-specific TCRs that had been generated with the MIRA antigen-specificity platform. Breadth was defined as the fraction of unique TCRs that were SARS-CoV-2-associated. Depth was defined as the fraction of total T cells that were SARS-CoV-2-associated. Using the MIRA data, every spike-specific TCR was mapped to the spike region that the TCR reacted to and assigned to either a CD4 or a CD8 class. Log10-transformed breadth and depth values were compared by one-way ANOVA with Sidak's multiple comparisons tests. Drawn from immuneACCESS, this table holds only the in-frame rearrangements with V and J called that TCRdb kept. Clones are partly lost; checked studies trace under half to an unresolved V gene and leave the rest unexplained. The V and J calls and clone size are taken from that table; D and trimming were inferred from the DNA. The sample includes about 130,000 clones, with more than 75% observed a single time. The ten largest clones capture roughly 0.98% of the sample.

Comment on this clone: What antigen it recognizes has not been identified. No base quality values were provided; no much bigger clone lies one nucleotide off.

The input for sequencing was peripheral blood, taken 28 days after the second AZD1222 dose. The clonotype comes from an adult who received the AZD1222 COVID-19 vaccine. The chain was built from TRBV30 and TRBJ2-5; matching of 6 bases hints at TRBD1 as the D gene. Here is the DNA: TGTGCCTGGAGTGATGTCGGGACACCTCAAGAGACCCAGTACTTC. The resulting protein is CAWSDVGTPQETQYF.